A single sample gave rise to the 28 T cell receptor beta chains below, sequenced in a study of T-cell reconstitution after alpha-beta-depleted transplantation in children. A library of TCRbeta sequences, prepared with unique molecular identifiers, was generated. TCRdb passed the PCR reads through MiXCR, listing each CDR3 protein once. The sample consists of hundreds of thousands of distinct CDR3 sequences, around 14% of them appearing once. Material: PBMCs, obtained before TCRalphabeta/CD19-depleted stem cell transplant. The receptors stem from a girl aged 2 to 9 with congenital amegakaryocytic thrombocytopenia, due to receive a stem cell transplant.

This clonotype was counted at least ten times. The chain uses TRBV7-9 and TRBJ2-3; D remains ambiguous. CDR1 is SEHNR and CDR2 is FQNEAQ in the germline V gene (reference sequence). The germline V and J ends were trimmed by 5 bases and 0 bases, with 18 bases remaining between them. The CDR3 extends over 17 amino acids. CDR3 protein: CASSPVDRYTSTDTQYF. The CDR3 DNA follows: TGTGCCAGCAGCCCGGTGGACCGCTACACTAGCACAGATACGCAGTATTTT.

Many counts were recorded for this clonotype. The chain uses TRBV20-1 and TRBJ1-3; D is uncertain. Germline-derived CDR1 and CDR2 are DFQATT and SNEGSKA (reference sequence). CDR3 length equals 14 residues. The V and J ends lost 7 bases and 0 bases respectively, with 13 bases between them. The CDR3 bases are TGCAGTGTGCTGAAGCCCAGCTCTGGAAACACCATATATTTT. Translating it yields CSVLKPSSGNTIYF.

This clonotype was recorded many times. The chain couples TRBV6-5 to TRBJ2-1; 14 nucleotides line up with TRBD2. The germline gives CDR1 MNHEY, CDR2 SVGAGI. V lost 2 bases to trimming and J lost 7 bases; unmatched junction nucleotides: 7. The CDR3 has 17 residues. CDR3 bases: TGTGCCAGCAGTTACCGGAGACTAGCGGGAGGGCCAAATGAGCAGTTCTTC. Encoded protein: CASSYRRLAGGPNEQFF.

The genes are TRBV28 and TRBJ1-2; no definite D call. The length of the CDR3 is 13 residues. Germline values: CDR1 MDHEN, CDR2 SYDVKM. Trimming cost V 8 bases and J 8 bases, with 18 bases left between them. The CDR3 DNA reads TGTGCCAGCCGACACTTGCCCGCCCACGGCTACACCTTC. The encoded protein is CASRHLPAHGYTF.

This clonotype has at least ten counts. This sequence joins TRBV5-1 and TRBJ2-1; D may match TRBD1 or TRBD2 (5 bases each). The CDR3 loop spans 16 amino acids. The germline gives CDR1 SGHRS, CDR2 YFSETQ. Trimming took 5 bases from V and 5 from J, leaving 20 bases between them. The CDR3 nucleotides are TGCGCCAGCAGATCCCGCCCCGGGACGCCTGACAATGAGCAGTTCTTC. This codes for CASRSRPGTPDNEQFF.

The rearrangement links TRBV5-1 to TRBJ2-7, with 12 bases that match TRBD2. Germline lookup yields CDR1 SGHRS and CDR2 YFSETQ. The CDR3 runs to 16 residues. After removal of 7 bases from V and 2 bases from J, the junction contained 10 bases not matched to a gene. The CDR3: CASEFTSGRTTYEQYF. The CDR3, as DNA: TGCGCCAGCGAGTTTACTAGCGGGAGGACAACCTACGAGCAGTACTTC.

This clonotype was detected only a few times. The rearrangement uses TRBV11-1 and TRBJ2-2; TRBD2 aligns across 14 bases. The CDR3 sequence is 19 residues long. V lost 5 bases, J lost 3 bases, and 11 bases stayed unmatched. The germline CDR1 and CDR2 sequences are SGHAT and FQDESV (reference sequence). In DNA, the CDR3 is TGTGCCAGCAGCACCGGGACTAGCGGGAGATGGACGGACACCGGGGAGCTGTTTTTT. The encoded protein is CASSTGTSGRWTDTGELFF.

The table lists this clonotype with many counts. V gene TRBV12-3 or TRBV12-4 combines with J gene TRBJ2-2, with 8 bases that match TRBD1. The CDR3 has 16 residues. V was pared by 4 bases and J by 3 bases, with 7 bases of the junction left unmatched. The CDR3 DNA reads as TGTGCCAGCAGTTCCCCCGGACAGGGACACACCGGGGAGCTGTTTTTT. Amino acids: CASSSPGQGHTGELFF.

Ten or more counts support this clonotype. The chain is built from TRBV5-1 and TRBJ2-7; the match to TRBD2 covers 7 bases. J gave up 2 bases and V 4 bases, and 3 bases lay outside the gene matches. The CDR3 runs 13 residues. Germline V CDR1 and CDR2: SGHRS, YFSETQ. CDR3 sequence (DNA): TGCGCCAGCAGCAGGACTAGGACCTACGAGCAGTACTTC. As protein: CASSRTRTYEQYF.

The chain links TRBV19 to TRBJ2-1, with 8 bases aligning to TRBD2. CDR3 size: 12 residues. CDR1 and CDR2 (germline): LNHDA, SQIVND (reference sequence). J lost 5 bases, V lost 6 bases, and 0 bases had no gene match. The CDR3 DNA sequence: TGTGCCAGTAGGCGGGAGGACAATGAGCAGTTCTTC. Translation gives CASRREDNEQFF.

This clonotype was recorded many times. CDR3 nucleotides: TGCAGTGCTAGAGAACGGGGCTCTGGAAACACCATATATTTT. Amino acids: CSARERGSGNTIYF. The J gene is TRBJ1-3, the V gene TRBV20-1, with D unclear. The CDR3 consists of 14 residues. Germline V gene data show CDR1 as DFQATT and CDR2 as SNEGSKA (reference sequence). V lost 0 bases and J lost 0, with 6 bases in between.

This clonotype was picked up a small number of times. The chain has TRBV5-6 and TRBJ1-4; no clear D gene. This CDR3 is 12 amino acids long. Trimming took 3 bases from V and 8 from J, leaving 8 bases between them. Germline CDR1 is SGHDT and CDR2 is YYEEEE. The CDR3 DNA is TGTGCCAGCAGCTCGCCGGAAGAAAAACTGTTTTTT. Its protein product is CASSSPEEKLFF.

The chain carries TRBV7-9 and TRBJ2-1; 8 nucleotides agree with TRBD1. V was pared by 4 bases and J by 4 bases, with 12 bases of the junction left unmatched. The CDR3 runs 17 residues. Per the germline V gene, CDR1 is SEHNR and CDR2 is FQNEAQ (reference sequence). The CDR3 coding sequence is TGTGCCAGCAGCTGGCCGGGACAGGATTTACTTTACAATGAGCAGTTCTTC. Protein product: CASSWPGQDLLYNEQFF. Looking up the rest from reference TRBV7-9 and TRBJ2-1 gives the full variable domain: DTGVSQNPRHKITKRGQNVTFRCDPISEHNRLYWYRQTLGQGPEFLTYFQNEAQLEKSRLLSDRFSAERPKGSFSTLEIQRTEQGDSAMYLCASSWPGQDLLYNEQFFGPGTRLTVL.

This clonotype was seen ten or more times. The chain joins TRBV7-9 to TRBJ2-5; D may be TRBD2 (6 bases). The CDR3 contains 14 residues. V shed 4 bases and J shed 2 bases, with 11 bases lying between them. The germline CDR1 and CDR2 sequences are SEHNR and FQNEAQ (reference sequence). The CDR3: CASSSGTEQETQYF. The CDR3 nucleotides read TGTGCCAGCAGCTCAGGGACTGAACAAGAGACCCAGTACTTC.

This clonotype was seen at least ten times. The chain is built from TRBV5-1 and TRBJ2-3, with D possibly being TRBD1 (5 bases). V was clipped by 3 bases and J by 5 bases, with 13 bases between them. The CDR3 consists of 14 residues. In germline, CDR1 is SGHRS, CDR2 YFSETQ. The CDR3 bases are TGCGCCAGCAGCTGGGGCCAGGCCCTAGATACGCAGTATTTT. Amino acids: CASSWGQALDTQYF.

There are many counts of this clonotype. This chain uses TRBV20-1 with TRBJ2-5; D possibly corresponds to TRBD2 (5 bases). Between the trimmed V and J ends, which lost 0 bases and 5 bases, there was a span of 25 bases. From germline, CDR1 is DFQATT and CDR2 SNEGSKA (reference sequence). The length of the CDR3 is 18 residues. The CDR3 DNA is TGCAGTGCTAGAGACACCTTAAGGACCCCAGCGAGGAGGGAGACCCAGTACTTC. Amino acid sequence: CSARDTLRTPARRETQYF.

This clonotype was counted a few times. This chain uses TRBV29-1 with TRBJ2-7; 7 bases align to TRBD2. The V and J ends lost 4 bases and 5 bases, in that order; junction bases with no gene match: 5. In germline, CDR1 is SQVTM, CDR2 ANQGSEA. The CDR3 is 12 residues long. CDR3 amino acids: CSVGMAGDEQYF. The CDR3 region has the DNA TGCAGCGTTGGGATGGCGGGAGACGAGCAGTACTTC.

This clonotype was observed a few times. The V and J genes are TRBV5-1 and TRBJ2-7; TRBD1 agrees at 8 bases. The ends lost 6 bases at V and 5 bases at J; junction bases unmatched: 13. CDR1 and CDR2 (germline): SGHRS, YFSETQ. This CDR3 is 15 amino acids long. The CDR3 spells CASKPGQGKIDEQYF. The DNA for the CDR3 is TGCGCCAGCAAACCAGGACAGGGAAAGATCGACGAGCAGTACTTC.

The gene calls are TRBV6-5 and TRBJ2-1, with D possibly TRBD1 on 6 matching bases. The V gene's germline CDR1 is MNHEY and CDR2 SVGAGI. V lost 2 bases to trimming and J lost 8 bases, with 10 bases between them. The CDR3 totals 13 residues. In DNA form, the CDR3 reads TGTGCCAGCAGTTACCAGGGGTGGGATGAGCAGTTCTTC. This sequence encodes CASSYQGWDEQFF.

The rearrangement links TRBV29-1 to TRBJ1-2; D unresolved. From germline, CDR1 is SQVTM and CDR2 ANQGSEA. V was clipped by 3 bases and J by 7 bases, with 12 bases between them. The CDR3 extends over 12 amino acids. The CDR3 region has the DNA TGCAGCGTTGATAGTGGGAACCTTGGCTACACCTTC. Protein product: CSVDSGNLGYTF.

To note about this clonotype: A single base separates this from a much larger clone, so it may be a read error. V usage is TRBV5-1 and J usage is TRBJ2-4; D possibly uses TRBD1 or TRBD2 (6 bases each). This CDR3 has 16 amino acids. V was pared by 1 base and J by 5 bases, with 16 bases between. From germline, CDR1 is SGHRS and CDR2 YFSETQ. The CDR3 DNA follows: TGCGCCAGCAGCTTGACGGGACATGGAGGGGAAAACATTCAGTACTTC. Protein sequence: CASSLTGHGGENIQYF. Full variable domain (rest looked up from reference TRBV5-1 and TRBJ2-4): KAGVTQTPRYLIKTRGQQVTLSCSPISGHRSVSWYQQTPGQGLQFLFEYFSETQRNKGNFPGRFSGRQFSNSRSEMNVSTLELGDSALYLCASSLTGHGGENIQYFGAGTRLSVL.

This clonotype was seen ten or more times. CDR3: CASSSGDNGYTF. CDR3 nucleotide sequence: TGTGCCAGCAGTTCGGGGGACAATGGCTACACCTTC. The V call is TRBV12-3 or TRBV12-4, the J call TRBJ1-2; TRBD1 might be the D (6 bases). This CDR3 region has 12 residues. V lost 4 bases to trimming and J lost 6 bases, with 9 bases between them.

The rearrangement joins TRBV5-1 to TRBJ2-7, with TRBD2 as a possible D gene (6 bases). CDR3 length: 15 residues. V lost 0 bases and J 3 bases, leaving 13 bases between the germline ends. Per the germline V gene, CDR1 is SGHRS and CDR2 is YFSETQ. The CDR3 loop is CASSLAWRRGYEQYF. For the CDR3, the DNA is TGCGCCAGCAGCTTGGCCTGGAGGAGGGGCTACGAGCAGTACTTC.

The CDR3 DNA reads as TGCGCCAGCAGCTTGCGACAGGCCTCCTCCTACGAGCAGTACTTC. Translated: CASSLRQASSYEQYF. V is TRBV5-1 and J is TRBJ2-7, with D maybe TRBD1 (6 bases). The CDR3 covers 15 residues. Germline V gene data show CDR1 as SGHRS and CDR2 as YFSETQ. Trimming cost V 1 base and J 0 bases, with 11 bases left between them. Full variable domain (outside the CDR3, taken from reference TRBV5-1 and TRBJ2-7): KAGVTQTPRYLIKTRGQQVTLSCSPISGHRSVSWYQQTPGQGLQFLFEYFSETQRNKGNFPGRFSGRQFSNSRSEMNVSTLELGDSALYLCASSLRQASSYEQYFGPGTRLTVT.

The CDR3 sequence is CAWSPSRTSRVGELFF. In nucleotides, the CDR3 is TGTGCCTGGAGCCCTTCTCGGACGTCAAGGGTCGGGGAGCTGTTTTTT. The V gene is TRBV30, the J gene TRBJ2-2; D unclear. Trimming took off 3 bases at V and 7 bases at J, with 21 bases between the two ends. There are 16 residues in the CDR3. Germline values: CDR1 GTSNPN, CDR2 SVGIG (reference sequence). Full variable domain (missing parts from reference TRBV30 and TRBJ2-2): SQTIHQWPATLVQPVGSPLSLECTVEGTSNPNLYWYRQAAGRGLQLLFYSVGIGQISSEVPQNLSASRPQDRQFILSSKKLLLSDSGFYLCAWSPSRTSRVGELFFGEGSRLTVL.

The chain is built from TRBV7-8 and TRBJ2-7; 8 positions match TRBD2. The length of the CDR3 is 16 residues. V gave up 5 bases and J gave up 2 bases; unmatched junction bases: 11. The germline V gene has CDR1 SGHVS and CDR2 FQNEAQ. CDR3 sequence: CASSLGGGRIPYEQYF. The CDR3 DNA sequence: TGTGCCAGCAGCCTAGGCGGCGGGAGGATCCCCTACGAGCAGTACTTC.

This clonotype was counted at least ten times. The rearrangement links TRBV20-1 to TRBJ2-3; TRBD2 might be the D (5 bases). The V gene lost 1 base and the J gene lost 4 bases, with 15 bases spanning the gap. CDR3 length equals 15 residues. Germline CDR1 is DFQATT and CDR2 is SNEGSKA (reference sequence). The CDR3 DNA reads TGCAGTGCTAGAGTTAGGCCGGAGGAGGCAGATACGCAGTATTTT. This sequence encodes CSARVRPEEADTQYF.

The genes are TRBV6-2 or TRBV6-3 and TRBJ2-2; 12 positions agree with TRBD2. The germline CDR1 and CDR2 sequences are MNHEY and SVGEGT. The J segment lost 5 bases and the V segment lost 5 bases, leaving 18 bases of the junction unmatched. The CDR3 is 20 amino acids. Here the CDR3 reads CASSTSPGSSGRAGTGELFF. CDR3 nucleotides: TGTGCCAGCAGTACGAGTCCCGGGTCTAGCGGGAGGGCAGGGACCGGGGAGCTGTTTTTT.